The 13 T cell receptor beta chains reported below all come from one sample, sequenced in a study of control samples from healthy donors and cancer patients (dated by TCRdb to 2018 to 2020). The method was the immunoSEQ multiplex PCR assay. This is the immuneACCESS table as TCRdb keeps it, with only in-frame sequences that have V and J called. A part of the clones is gone; compared with another copy, unresolved V genes explain less than half, and the rest is unexplained. For this sample there are around 68,000 clones; nearly 85% appear just once. The leading ten clones occupy approximately 14% of the sample. The sequenced sample consisted of blood. All receptors derive from a man between 60 and 75 years old in good health.

This sequence joins TRBV29-1 and TRBJ2-1, with TRBD2 matching over 7 bases. Trimming removed 3 bases from V and 6 bases from J; junction bases left unmatched: 8. CDR1 and CDR2 (germline): SQVTM, ANQGSEA. The CDR3 spans 14 residues. Here the CDR3 DNA reads TGCAGCGTTGAGGGGCGGGAGATTGGCAATGAGCAGTTCTTC. Protein: CSVEGREIGNEQFF.

The CDR3 is CSVPNPGYNEQFF. CDR3 nucleotides: TGCAGCGTTCCCAACCCCGGGTACAATGAGCAGTTCTTC. This chain uses TRBV29-1 with TRBJ2-1; D not resolved. In germline, CDR1 is SQVTM, CDR2 ANQGSEA. With 5 bases removed from V and 4 bases from J, the gap between germline ends came to 12 bases. This CDR3 has 13 amino acids.

This clone was counted many times. The chain joins TRBV4-2 to TRBJ2-7, with D possibly TRBD1 on 6 matching bases. The CDR3 has 16 amino acids. In germline, CDR1 is LGHNA, CDR2 YNFKEQ. The V and J ends lost 4 bases and 0 bases respectively, with 16 bases between them. CDR3 DNA: TGTGCCAGCAGCCTCGGAACAGGGCCCAGCTCCTACGAGCAGTACTTC. This codes for CASSLGTGPSSYEQYF.

The chain joins TRBV15 to TRBJ2-7, with 10 positions matching TRBD2. Germline CDR1 reads LNHNV; CDR2 reads YYDKDF (reference sequence). There are 16 residues in the CDR3. The V segment lost 0 bases and the J segment 2 bases; nucleotides outside the gene matches: 4. The CDR3 region has the DNA TGTGCCACCAGCAGAGATATCCTAGCGGGGGCCTACGAGCAGTACTTC. Protein sequence: CATSRDILAGAYEQYF.

This rearrangement joins TRBV24-1 to TRBJ1-1, with D unresolved. Deletions cut 6 bases from V and 6 bases from J, with 13 bases between. This CDR3 is built from 13 residues. The germline V gene encodes CDR1 KGHDR and CDR2 SFDVKD. CDR3 sequence: CATSSTHLAEAFF. CDR3 nucleotides: TGTGCCACCAGTAGTACGCATTTGGCTGAAGCTTTCTTT.

The CDR3 is CASSQAMNEQFF. The CDR3 region has the DNA TGTGCCAGCAGCCAAGCTATGAATGAGCAGTTCTTC. The genes are TRBV3-1 (or the pseudogene TRBV3-2) and TRBJ2-1; D unclear. Per germline, CDR1 LGHDT and CDR2 YNNKEL (reference sequence). The CDR3 is made up of 12 amino acids. Between the trimmed V and J ends, which lost 1 base and 7 bases, there was a span of 5 bases.

In its sample, this clone was seen once. The V call is TRBV7-2, the J call TRBJ2-1, with 13 positions matching TRBD2. Looked up from germline, CDR1 is SGHTA and CDR2 is FQGNSA. This CDR3 is 16 amino acids long. V shed 6 bases and J 9 bases; nucleotides not matched to a gene: 11. The CDR3 region is CASRFRGLAGRGEQFF. CDR3 sequence (DNA): TGTGCCAGCAGATTCAGGGGACTAGCGGGACGTGGTGAGCAGTTCTTC.

The chain has TRBV4-1 and TRBJ2-7, with D possibly matching TRBD1 (6 bases). V was pared by 1 base and J by 2 bases, with 15 bases between. This CDR3 is 16 amino acids long. Germline V gene sequence: CDR1 MGHRA, CDR2 YSYEKL. The CDR3 loop reads CASSQAQGKDTYEQYF. CDR3 nucleotide sequence: TGCGCCAGCAGCCAAGCCCAGGGGAAGGATACCTACGAGCAGTACTTC.

This clone has a handful of counts. The chain carries TRBV2 and TRBJ1-6, with a tentative D call TRBD1 (5 bases). Germline assignment: CDR1 SNHLY and CDR2 FYNNEI. V shed 7 bases and J shed 1 base, with 8 bases lying between them. The CDR3 has 14 amino acids. CDR3 nucleotides: TGTGCCAGCAACGGGGGATCCTATAATTCACCCCTCCACTTT. Its translation: CASNGGSYNSPLHF.

The rearrangement joins TRBV9 to TRBJ2-1; 12 positions agree with TRBD2. The V segment lost 2 bases and the J segment 7 bases; nucleotides outside the gene matches: 7. This CDR3 region has 16 residues. The germline CDR1 and CDR2 sequences are SGDLS and YYNGEE. The CDR3 spells CASSVLGLAGINEQFF. The CDR3 DNA sequence: TGTGCCAGCAGCGTCCTAGGACTAGCGGGAATAAATGAGCAGTTCTTC.

The CDR3 nucleotides are TGTGCCAGCAGTTGGACTAGCGGGAGGGGAGAGACCCAGTACTTC. Its protein product is CASSWTSGRGETQYF. This chain connects TRBV2 to TRBJ2-5; 15 bases fit TRBD2. Looked up from germline, CDR1 is SNHLY and CDR2 is FYNNEI. The CDR3 extends over 15 amino acids. The junction had 2 bases not matched to a gene; V was cut back by 5 bases and J by 4 bases.

The chain joins TRBV7-9 to TRBJ2-1, with 11 bases aligning to TRBD1. The CDR3 totals 18 residues. V trimming: 5 bases; J trimming: 8 bases; junction bases outside the gene matches: 17. Germline V CDR1 and CDR2: SEHNR, FQNEAQ (reference sequence). The CDR3 reads CASSGTMTGTGGWDEQFF. Written as DNA, the CDR3 is TGTGCCAGCAGCGGGACAATGACCGGGACAGGGGGTTGGGATGAGCAGTTCTTC.

This clone turned up a few times. This chain joins TRBV6-2 or TRBV6-3 and TRBJ2-7; D gene uncertain. The CDR3 consists of 12 residues. V lost 4 bases, J lost 3 bases, and 7 bases lay in between. CDR1 MNHEY and CDR2 SVGEGT come from the germline V gene. The CDR3 nucleotides read TGTGCCAGCAGTTTGCGTATCTACGAGCAGTACTTC. Translation gives CASSLRIYEQYF.